Presented here are 8 T cell receptor beta chains from one specimen sequenced in a study of OX40 agonist ivuxolimab in advanced cancers. Using immunoSEQ multiplex PCR, the repertoire was profiled, and TCRdb retains in-frame clones only, with some absent. The sample has about 53,000 clones; roughly nine tenths are singletons. The sample here was CD4+ or CD8+ T cells sorted from blood, taken in a trial of the OX40 agonist ivuxolimab. Every receptor here comes from an adult with an advanced solid tumor such as melanoma, head and neck, liver or kidney cancer.

This chain uses TRBV28 with TRBJ1-4; 7 nucleotides line up with TRBD1. V lost 3 bases to trimming and J lost 5 bases; unmatched junction nucleotides: 9. This CDR3 comprises 16 residues. Germline-derived CDR1 and CDR2 are MDHEN and SYDVKM. CDR3 residues: CASSFLARGMNEKLFF. The CDR3 DNA sequence: TGTGCCAGCAGTTTCCTAGCCAGGGGGATGAATGAAAAACTGTTTTTT.

The CDR3 sequence is CASSSSTGVRQYF. CDR3 DNA: TGTGCCAGCAGCTCGTCGACCGGGGTTAGGCAGTACTTC. The genes are TRBV7-6 and TRBJ2-7; tentatively, D is TRBD2 (5 bases). This CDR3 spans 13 amino acids. Trimming cost V 4 bases and J 9 bases, with 16 bases left between them. The germline gives CDR1 SGHVS, CDR2 FNYEAQ.

This sequence joins TRBV5-1 and TRBJ1-1, with a weak D call TRBD1 (5 bases). Germline CDR1 and CDR2: SGHRS and YFSETQ. The CDR3 has 13 residues. V was cut by 4 bases and J by 1 base, with 8 bases left in between. The DNA for the CDR3 is TGCGCCAGCAGCGTGACAGCGAACACTGAAGCTTTCTTT. Translating gives CASSVTANTEAFF.

This sequence joins TRBV19 and TRBJ1-1; no definite D call. V lost 5 bases and J lost 2, with 15 bases in between. Germline V gene data show CDR1 as LNHDA and CDR2 as SQIVND (reference sequence). The CDR3 runs to 15 residues. The CDR3 sequence: CASSPHGQTNTEAFF. The DNA for the CDR3 is TGTGCCAGTAGTCCTCACGGGCAGACCAACACTGAAGCTTTCTTT.

This clone was counted a few times. The chain uses TRBV29-1 and TRBJ1-1; D gene uncertain. Germline CDR1 SQVTM, CDR2 ANQGSEA. V lost 7 bases, J lost 5 bases, and 8 bases lay in between. The CDR3 runs to 10 residues. CDR3 bases: TGCAGCGCGGGCGGAACTGAAGCTTTCTTT. As protein: CSAGGTEAFF.

The CDR3, as DNA: TGTGCCAGTAGTACCACTCGGGGACAGGATAATTCACCCCTCCACTTT. Protein: CASSTTRGQDNSPLHF. The chain carries TRBV19 and TRBJ1-6, with 8 positions matching TRBD1. In germline, CDR1 is LNHDA, CDR2 SQIVND (reference sequence). This CDR3 contains 16 residues. V shed 4 bases and J 5 bases; nucleotides not matched to a gene: 7.

CDR3 protein: CASAPAGGISYEQYF. DNA of the CDR3: TGTGCCAGCGCCCCCGCGGGAGGCATTTCCTACGAGCAGTACTTC. The chain has TRBV6-5 and TRBJ2-7; 8 bases fit TRBD2. J lost 1 base, V lost 8 bases, and 10 bases had no gene match. Germline V gene data show CDR1 as MNHEY and CDR2 as SVGAGI. This CDR3 has 15 amino acids.

CDR3 region: CASSLDIYNEQFF. In DNA, the CDR3 is TGCGCCAGCAGCTTGGATATCTACAATGAGCAGTTCTTC. The chain links TRBV5-1 to TRBJ2-1; D not resolved. The CDR3 sequence is 13 residues long. The V gene lost 0 bases and the J gene lost 3 bases, with 4 bases spanning the gap. Germline-derived CDR1 and CDR2 are SGHRS and YFSETQ. The entire variable domain, with the rest obtained from reference TRBV5-1 and TRBJ2-1, is as follows: KAGVTQTPRYLIKTRGQQVTLSCSPISGHRSVSWYQQTPGQGLQFLFEYFSETQRNKGNFPGRFSGRQFSNSRSEMNVSTLELGDSALYLCASSLDIYNEQFFGPGTRLTVL.